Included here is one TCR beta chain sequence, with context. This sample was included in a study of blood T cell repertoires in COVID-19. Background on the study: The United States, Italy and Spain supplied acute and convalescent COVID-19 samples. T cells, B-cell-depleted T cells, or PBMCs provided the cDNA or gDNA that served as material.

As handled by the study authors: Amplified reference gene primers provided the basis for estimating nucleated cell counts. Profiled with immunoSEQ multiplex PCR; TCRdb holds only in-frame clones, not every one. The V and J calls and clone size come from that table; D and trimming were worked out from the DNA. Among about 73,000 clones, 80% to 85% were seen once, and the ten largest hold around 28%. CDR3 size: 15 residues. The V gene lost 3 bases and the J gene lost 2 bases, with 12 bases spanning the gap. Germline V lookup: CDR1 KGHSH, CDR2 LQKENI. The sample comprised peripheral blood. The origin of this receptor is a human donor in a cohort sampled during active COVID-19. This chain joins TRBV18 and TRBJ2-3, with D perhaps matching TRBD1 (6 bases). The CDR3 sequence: CASSPTGQPTDTQYF. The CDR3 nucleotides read TGTGCCAGCTCACCCACAGGGCAACCCACAGATACGCAGTATTTT.